Detailed here is one T cell receptor (beta chain). As yet, its antigen is unknown. The sample comes from a study of T cell repertoires in cytomegalovirus infection. Study as a whole: Indications came from public TCR beta signatures; they pointed to CMV infection and to a matching HLA type.

Study-level points and caveats: Public TCR beta family frequency separated CMV-and-HLA carriers, including in an independent cohort.

The CDR3 spans 15 residues. Germline values: CDR1 SGHVS, CDR2 FQNEAQ. The ends lost 5 bases at V and 2 bases at J; junction bases unmatched: 7. TCRdb recomputed calls from the reads with MiXCR, one row per CDR3 protein. The table includes about 600,000 distinct CDR3 sequences, roughly 26% detected once. The material sequenced was CD8+ T cells from PBMCs. This chain uses TRBV7-8 with TRBJ1-1, with 8 bases matching TRBD1. The TCR comes from a human donor in good health (CMV status not recorded). Some clones in this sample may be carry-over from other donors' samples. CDR3 sequence (DNA): TGTGCCAGCAGCGCAGGACAGGGCGTTAACACTGAAGCTTTCTTT. This sequence encodes CASSAGQGVNTEAFF.